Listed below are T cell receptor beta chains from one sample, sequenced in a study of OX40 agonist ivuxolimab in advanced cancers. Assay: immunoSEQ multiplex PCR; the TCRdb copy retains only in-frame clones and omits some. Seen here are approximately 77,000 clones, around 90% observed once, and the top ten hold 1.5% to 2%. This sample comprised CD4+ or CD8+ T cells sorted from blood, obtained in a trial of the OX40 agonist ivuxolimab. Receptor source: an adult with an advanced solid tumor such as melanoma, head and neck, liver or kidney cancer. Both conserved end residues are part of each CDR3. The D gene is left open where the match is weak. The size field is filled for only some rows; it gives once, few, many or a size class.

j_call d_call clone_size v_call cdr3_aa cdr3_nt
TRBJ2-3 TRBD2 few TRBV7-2 CASSYSGLAEADTQYF TGTGCCAGCAGCTACTCCGGACTAGCGGAGGCAGATACGCAGTATTTT
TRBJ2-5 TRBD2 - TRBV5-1 CASSLELAGAGEQYF TGCGCCAGCAGCTTGGAGCTAGCGGGAGCTGGAGAGCAGTACTTC
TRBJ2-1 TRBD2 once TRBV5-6 CASSDAGGHEQFF TGTGCCAGCAGCGACGCGGGAGGTCATGAGCAGTTCTTC
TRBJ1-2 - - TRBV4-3 CASSQGGGLPYGYTF TGCGCCAGCAGCCAAGGTGGGGGACTCCCATATGGCTACACCTTC
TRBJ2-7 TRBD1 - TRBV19 CASSKAGDSGIYEQYF TGTGCCAGTAGTAAGGCAGGGGACAGCGGAATTTACGAGCAGTACTTC
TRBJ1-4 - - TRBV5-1 CASSLGRAGEKLFF TGCGCCAGCAGCTTGGGCCGGGCAGGGGAAAAACTGTTTTTT
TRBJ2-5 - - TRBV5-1 CASSLSGRVQETQYF TGCGCCAGCAGCTTGAGTGGGCGGGTCCAAGAGACCCAGTACTTC
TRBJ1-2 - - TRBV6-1 CASSEGQWKAGYTF TGTGCCAGCAGTGAAGGCCAGTGGAAGGCTGGCTACACCTTC
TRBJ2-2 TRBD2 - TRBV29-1 CSVPRRGGGGNTGELFF TGCAGCGTCCCCCGCCGGGGGGGAGGGGGGAACACCGGGGAGCTGTTTTTT
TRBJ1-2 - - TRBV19 CASSIRSRSRGYTF TGTGCCAGTAGTATCCGTTCCCGGTCTCGTGGCTACACCTTC
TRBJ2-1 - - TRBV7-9 CASSPPGGGTSYNEQFF TGTGCCAGCAGCCCCCCGGGGGGCGGGACCTCATACAATGAGCAGTTCTTC
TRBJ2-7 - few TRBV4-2 CASSQDYSGRVRQYF TGTGCCAGCAGCCAAGATTATTCGGGGCGGGTGCGGCAGTACTTC
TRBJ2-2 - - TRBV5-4 CASSLNRVGTGELFF TGTGCCAGCAGCTTAAACAGGGTTGGCACCGGGGAGCTGTTTTTT
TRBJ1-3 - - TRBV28 CASSFQAGTNSGNTIYF TGTGCCAGCAGTTTTCAGGCAGGGACAAACTCTGGAAACACCATATATTTT
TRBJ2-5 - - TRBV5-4 CASSSGLAQETQYF TGTGCCAGCAGCTCTGGCCTTGCCCAAGAGACCCAGTACTTC
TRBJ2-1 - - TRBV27 CASNHITGPRSYNEQFF TGTGCCAGCAACCATATAACCGGTCCCCGCTCCTACAATGAGCAGTTCTTC
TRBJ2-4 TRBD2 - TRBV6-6 CASTRGLDLAKNIQYF TGTGCCAGCACTCGGGGACTAGACCTAGCCAAAAACATTCAGTACTTC
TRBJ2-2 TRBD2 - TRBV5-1 CASSLGSSGRRTGELFF TGCGCCAGCAGCTTGGGGTCTAGCGGGAGGAGGACCGGGGAGCTGTTTTTT
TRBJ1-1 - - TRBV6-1 CASRGGHHKNTEAFF TGTGCCAGCAGGGGGGGACACCACAAGAACACTGAAGCTTTCTTT
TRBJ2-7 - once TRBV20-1 CSATNTYEQYF TGCAGTGCTACGAACACCTACGAGCAGTACTTC
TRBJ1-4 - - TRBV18 CASSLGAVDEKLFF TGTGCCAGCTCACTGGGGGCGGTCGATGAAAAACTGTTTTTT
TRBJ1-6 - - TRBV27 CASRWAGDSPLHF TGTGCCAGCCGGTGGGCGGGCGATTCACCCCTCCACTTT
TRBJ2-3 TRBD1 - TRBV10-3 CAIRDRGSTDTQYF TGTGCCATCAGGGACAGGGGTAGCACAGATACGCAGTATTTT
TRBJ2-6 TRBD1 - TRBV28 CASSPGTGVHSGANVLTF TGTGCCAGCAGTCCGGGGACAGGTGTACACTCTGGGGCCAACGTCCTGACTTTC
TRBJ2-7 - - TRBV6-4 CASSDGQASSYEQYF TGTGCCAGCAGTGACGGGCAGGCTAGCTCCTACGAGCAGTACTTC
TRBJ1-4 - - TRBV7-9 CASSLTGEKLFF TGTGCCAGCAGCTTAACTGGAGAAAAACTGTTTTTT
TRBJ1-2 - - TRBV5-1 CASSLDRDLYGYTF TGCGCCAGCAGCTTGGATCGGGACCTCTATGGCTACACCTTC
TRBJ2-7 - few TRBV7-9 CASSPAGLRREQYF TGTGCCAGCAGCCCAGCAGGGTTACGGCGGGAGCAGTACTTC
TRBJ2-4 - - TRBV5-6 CASSLVRGATKNIQYF TGTGCCAGCAGCTTGGTCCGGGGGGCGACCAAAAACATTCAGTACTTC
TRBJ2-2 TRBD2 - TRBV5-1 CASSPGLAVNTGELFF TGCGCCAGCAGCCCGGGACTAGCGGTGAACACCGGGGAGCTGTTTTTT
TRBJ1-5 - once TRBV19 CASSQDSFNQPQHF TGTGCCAGTAGCCAAGACAGTTTCAATCAGCCCCAGCATTTT
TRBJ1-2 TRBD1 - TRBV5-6 CASRPRDRGDYGYTF TGTGCCAGCAGGCCCCGGGACAGGGGGGACTATGGCTACACCTTC
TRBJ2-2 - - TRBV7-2 CASSLLTGELFF TGTGCCAGCAGCCTATTGACCGGGGAGCTGTTTTTT
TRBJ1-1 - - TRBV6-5 CASSYQGLGNTEAFF TGTGCCAGCAGTTACCAGGGGCTGGGGAACACTGAAGCTTTCTTT
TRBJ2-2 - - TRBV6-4 CASSGEGYAGELFF TGTGCCAGCAGTGGCGAGGGATACGCCGGGGAGCTGTTTTTT
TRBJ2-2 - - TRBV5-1 CASSLGGANTGELFF TGCGCCAGCAGTCTCGGAGGAGCGAACACCGGGGAGCTGTTTTTT
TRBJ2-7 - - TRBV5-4 CASSLNQGSKSYEQYF TGTGCCAGCAGCTTGAATCAGGGCTCAAAATCCTACGAGCAGTACTTC
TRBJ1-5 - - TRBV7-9 CASSLGQEPPQHF TGTGCCAGCAGCTTAGGACAGGAGCCGCCCCAGCATTTT
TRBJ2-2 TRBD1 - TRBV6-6 CASSPGDRVNTGELFF TGTGCCAGCAGTCCTGGCGACAGGGTGAACACCGGGGAGCTGTTTTTT
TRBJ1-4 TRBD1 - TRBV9 CASSRGDSLNEKLFF TGTGCCAGCAGCCGGGGGGACAGCCTTAATGAAAAACTGTTTTTT
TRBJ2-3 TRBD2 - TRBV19 CASSEGLAGVVDTQYF TGTGCCAGTAGTGAAGGACTAGCGGGAGTTGTGGATACGCAGTATTTT
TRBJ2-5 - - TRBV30 CAWSGAGGQETQYF TGTGCCTGGAGTGGGGCAGGCGGTCAAGAGACCCAGTACTTC
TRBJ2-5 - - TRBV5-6 CASSLGFQETQYF TGTGCCAGCAGCTTGGGGTTCCAAGAGACCCAGTACTTC
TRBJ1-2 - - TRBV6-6 CASNHENYYGYTF TGTGCCAGCAACCACGAAAATTACTATGGCTACACCTTC
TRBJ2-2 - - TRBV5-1 CASSLAPGADTGELFF TGCGCCAGCAGCTTGGCGCCGGGGGCGGACACCGGGGAGCTGTTTTTT
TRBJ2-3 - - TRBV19 CASSIDQGDTQYF TGTGCCAGTAGTATAGATCAGGGAGATACGCAGTATTTT
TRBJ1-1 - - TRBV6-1 CASTLLERTEAFF TGTGCCAGCACCCTATTAGAGAGAACTGAAGCTTTCTTT
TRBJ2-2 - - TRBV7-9 CASSLQGATGELFF TGTGCCAGCAGTTTGCAAGGGGCCACCGGGGAGCTGTTTTTT
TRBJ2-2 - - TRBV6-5 CASTRDLNTGELFF TGTGCCAGCACACGAGACCTGAACACCGGGGAGCTGTTTTTT
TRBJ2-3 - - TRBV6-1 CATGMGGLTDTQYF TGTGCCACCGGGATGGGGGGGCTCACAGATACGCAGTATTTT